The T cell receptor beta chain described here comes from a study of blood T cell repertoires in COVID-19. Study processing details: How many nucleated cells were present was estimated from reference gene primer amplification. Repertoires were generated with immunoSEQ multiplex PCR, while TCRdb's copy carries only in-frame clones and drops some. The DNA was the basis for D and trimming; V, J and clone size are from that table. This table has about 190,000 clones, roughly 83% appearing once. All enrollees were about 18 to 90 years old and from fewer than 30 US areas. Assignments of participants to cohorts depended upon their own reported clinical history. Two negative PCRs, clearance, or symptom resolution had been documented for recovered Cohort 3 donors. The V and J ends lost 3 bases and 2 bases respectively, with 11 bases between them. Germline loops: CDR1 SGHRS, CDR2 YFSETQ. The CDR3 sequence is 14 residues long.

This receptor was identified in a young woman who had recovered from COVID-19. Sequencing was performed on PBMCs or T cells enriched from blood (not recorded which). The rearrangement uses TRBV5-1 and TRBJ2-5, with a weak D call TRBD1 (5 bases). CDR3 DNA: TGCGCCAGCAGCTCGAGACAGAGACAAGAGACCCAGTACTTC. Translation gives CASSSRQRQETQYF.